The source of this TCR beta chain is a study of T cell changes during pregnancy in multiple sclerosis. V shed 2 bases, J shed 6 bases, and the junction held 6 bases outside the gene matches. CDR3 length equals 14 residues. Germline lookup yields CDR1 SGHNT and CDR2 YYREEE (reference sequence). Only one count was recorded for this clone. TCRdb's copy holds only in-frame clones and misses some; the assay was immunoSEQ multiplex PCR. Of tens of thousands of clones in the sample, approximately 92% are singletons; the top ten hold over 0.85%. The TCR originated in a female donor in good health, enrolled as a control in a pregnancy study. The sample here was CD4+ T cells from peripheral blood mononuclear cells, taken in the second trimester of pregnancy. The chain combines TRBV5-4 with TRBJ2-3; 7 bases map to TRBD2. The DNA of the CDR3 is TGTGCCAGCAGCTTAAGTACAGCGGGGGATACGCAGTATTTT. Translated: CASSLSTAGDTQYF.